This T cell receptor beta chain appears in the sequencing data of a study of STAT5B mutations in CD4+ large granular lymphocyte leukemia. The study's findings and limits: Compared with healthy controls (2/35), patient top clones favored TRBV06 (8/27). Without putative leukemic clones, patient CD4-sorted repertoires remained more clonal than healthy CD4+ repertoires.

Control samples were healthy donors' buffy coats. As for this clone: What it binds is unknown.

Per the original methods: The detection floor for productive clonotype frequency was 2.59 x 10-5. The repertoire was sequenced with immunoSEQ multiplex PCR; TCRdb's copy has only in-frame clones and lacks some. For V, J and clone size, that table is used; D and trimming come from the DNA. This table has some 40,000 clones, about four fifths appearing once. Between the trimmed V and J ends, which lost 0 bases and 8 bases, there was a span of 8 bases. This CDR3 has 12 residues. Germline lookup yields CDR1 SGHNT and CDR2 YENEEA. The sample consisted of CD4+ T cells from blood buffy coats. This receptor was taken from a human donor in good health. The V call is TRBV11-3, the J call TRBJ2-7; D unresolved. CDR3 sequence (DNA): TGTGCCAGCAGCTTAGAATCGACAAAGCAGTACTTC. Translating gives CASSLESTKQYF.